This TCR beta chain was sequenced for a study of blood T cell repertoires in COVID-19. The J segment lost 5 bases and the V segment lost 10 bases, leaving 10 bases of the junction unmatched. Germline CDR1 SGHTA, CDR2 FQGNSA. This CDR3 is 15 amino acids long. Libraries were prepared by immunoSEQ multiplex PCR; TCRdb keeps only in-frame clonotypes and omits some of them. Of some 200,000 clones in the sample, 80% to 90% were seen once. This chain joins TRBV7-2 and TRBJ2-2, with TRBD1 matching 10 bases. The origin of this receptor is a woman of 80 years or more with COVID-19, enrolled during active disease. The sample taken for sequencing was peripheral blood. CDR3 residues: CATHPGQGYTGELFF. DNA of the CDR3: TGTGCCACCCATCCGGGACAGGGGTATACCGGGGAGCTGTTTTTT.